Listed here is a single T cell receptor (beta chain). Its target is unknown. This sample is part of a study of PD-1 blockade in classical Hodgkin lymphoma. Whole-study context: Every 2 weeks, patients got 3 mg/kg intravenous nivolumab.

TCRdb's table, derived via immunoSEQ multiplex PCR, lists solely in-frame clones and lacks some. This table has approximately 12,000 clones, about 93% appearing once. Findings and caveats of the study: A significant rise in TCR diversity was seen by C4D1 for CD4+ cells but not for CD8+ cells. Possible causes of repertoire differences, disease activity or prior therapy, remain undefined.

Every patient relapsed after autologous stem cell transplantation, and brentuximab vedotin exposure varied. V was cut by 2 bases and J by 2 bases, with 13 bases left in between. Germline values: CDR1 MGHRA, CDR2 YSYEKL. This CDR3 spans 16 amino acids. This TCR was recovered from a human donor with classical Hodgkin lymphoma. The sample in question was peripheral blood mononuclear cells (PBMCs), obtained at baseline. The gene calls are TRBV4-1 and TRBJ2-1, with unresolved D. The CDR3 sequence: CASSQLNLLTYNEQFF. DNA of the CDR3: TGCGCCAGCAGCCAACTAAACTTGCTCACCTACAATGAGCAGTTCTTC.